This T cell receptor (beta chain) was obtained from a study of PD-L1 blockade in urothelial cancer. Turning to the study itself: Blood analysis was done at 3 weeks (second dose) and 6 weeks after treatment began. General study results and limits: Greater 3-week expansion of tumor-associated blood clones was recorded for durable-benefit patients.

The CDR3 is 17 residues long. The V and J ends lost 4 bases and 4 bases respectively, with 23 bases between them. CDR1 SGHDT and CDR2 YYEEEE come from the germline V gene. Measured with immunoSEQ multiplex PCR; TCRdb has only the in-frame clones, and not every one. The sample records some 45,000 clones, around 88% being singletons. Details on this clone: What it binds is unknown.

The sequencing here drew on PBMCs, taken around atezolizumab (anti-PD-L1) treatment. This chain connects TRBV5-6 to TRBJ1-1; D is perhaps TRBD1 (6 bases). The TCR sequence derives from a man older than 75 with urothelial cancer. The CDR3 protein is CASSPSGPGVMVTEAFF. As DNA, the CDR3 is TGTGCCAGCAGCCCCTCGGGGCCAGGGGTTATGGTCACTGAAGCTTTCTTT.